This T cell receptor beta chain came from a study of cytomegalovirus exposure and HLA in healthy donors. From germline, CDR1 is SEHNR and CDR2 FQNEAQ (reference sequence). The CDR3 loop spans 15 amino acids. Trimming at V came to 3 bases and at J to 7 bases, leaving 6 bases not matched to a gene. PCR was performed using 60 Vbeta and 13 Jbeta primers. TCRdb's copy holds only in-frame clones and misses some; the assay was immunoSEQ multiplex PCR. The data show approximately 200,000 clones, 70% to 80% seen once. Sequencing was carried out using PBMCs. V and J are TRBV7-9 and TRBJ1-4; 9 bases agree with TRBD1. This TCR was sampled from a woman younger than 45 in good health and CMV-seropositive. The CDR3, as DNA: TGTGCCAGCAGCTTTTCCGGGACAGGGTCTGAAAAACTGTTTTTT. Residues: CASSFSGTGSEKLFF.